The source of this T cell receptor beta chain is a study of memory CD4+ T cells and cytomegalovirus serostatus. The CDR3 loop spans 13 amino acids. Germline V gives CDR1 WNHNN, CDR2 SYGVQD (reference sequence). V lost 2 bases and J lost 4, with 6 bases in between. Sequenced by immunoSEQ multiplex PCR; TCRdb stores in-frame clones only, minus some. The table shows roughly 76,000 clones, with around four fifths occurring only once. Single viable CD3+CD4+CD8-CD45RO+ cells were sorted as the memory CD4+ T cells. Total CD4+ T cells were enriched by CD4 positive selection. This clone was observed a handful of times.

The clonotype was recovered from an adult in good health and CMV-seropositive. Sequencing was done on a sample of memory CD4+ T cells from blood. The chain uses TRBV10-1 and TRBJ1-5; the D is unclear. CDR3 sequence: CASSEDRNQPQHF. In DNA, the CDR3 is TGCGCCAGCAGTGAGGACCGGAATCAGCCCCAGCATTTT.